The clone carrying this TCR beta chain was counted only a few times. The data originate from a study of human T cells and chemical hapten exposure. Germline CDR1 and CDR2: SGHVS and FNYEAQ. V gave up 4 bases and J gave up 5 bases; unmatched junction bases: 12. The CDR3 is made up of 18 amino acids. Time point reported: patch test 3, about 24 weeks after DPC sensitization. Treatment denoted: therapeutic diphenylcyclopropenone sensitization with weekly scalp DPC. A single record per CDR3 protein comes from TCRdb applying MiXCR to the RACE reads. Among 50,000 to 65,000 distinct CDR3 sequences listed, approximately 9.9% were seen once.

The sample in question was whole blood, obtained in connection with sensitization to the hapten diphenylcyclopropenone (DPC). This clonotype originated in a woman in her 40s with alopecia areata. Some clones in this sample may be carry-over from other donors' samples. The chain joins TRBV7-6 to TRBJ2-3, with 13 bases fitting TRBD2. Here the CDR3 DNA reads TGTGCCAGCAGCTACGGAATCCGGACTAGCGGGGGAGTAGATACGCAGTATTTT. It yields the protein CASSYGIRTSGGVDTQYF.